The entry that follows covers one TCR beta chain sequence. The CDR3 has 11 residues. The V end was cut by 6 bases, the J end by 9 bases, with 12 bases between. Germline V gene sequence: CDR1 MNHEY, CDR2 SVGEGT. This sample was included in a study of blood T cell repertoires in COVID-19. Study overall: Sites in the United States, Italy and Spain provided acute and convalescent COVID-19 samples.

Original handling: Scientists estimated how many nucleated cells there were by amplifying reference gene primers. The data were produced by immunoSEQ multiplex PCR, yet TCRdb's version contains in-frame clones alone and is incomplete. The V and J calls and clone size come from that table; D and trimming were worked out from the DNA. The table lists 200,000 to 300,000 clones, 83% of them singletons. The rearrangement joins TRBV6-2 or TRBV6-3 to TRBJ2-7; the D gene is possibly TRBD1 (5 bases). The receptor was derived from a human donor in a cohort sampled during active COVID-19. Input material: peripheral blood. CDR3 coding DNA: TGTGCCAGCAGCCCCAGGGTCGGGCAGTACTTC. It is translated as CASSPRVGQYF.